A single sample gave rise to the 29 T cell receptor beta chains below, sequenced in a study of blood T cells in healthy people across ages. With a J-beta primer mix and a sample-barcoded 5' primer, a second PCR ran about 6 to 11 cycles. MiXCR was run by TCRdb on the 5' RACE reads, yielding one entry per CDR3 protein. This repertoire shows 650,000 to 800,000 distinct CDR3 sequences, under 45% found once; its top ten account for around 21%. Sequences were obtained from blood. These receptors all stem from a man aged 55 to 69 in good health.

CDR3: CASSQSGSSTDTQYF. DNA of the CDR3: TGTGCCAGCAGCCAGAGTGGATCTAGCACAGATACGCAGTATTTT. The chain is built from TRBV14 and TRBJ2-3; D remains unclear. Germline assignment: CDR1 SGHDN and CDR2 FVKESK. V shed 3 bases and J shed 0 bases, with 10 bases lying between them. The CDR3 has 15 amino acids.

This chain links TRBV15 with TRBJ2-4; 7 bases agree with TRBD1. The CDR3 loop spans 14 amino acids. Germline CDR1 and CDR2: LNHNV and YYDKDF (reference sequence). V lost 9 bases to trimming and J lost 1 base; unmatched junction nucleotides: 6. Here the CDR3 reads CATQQGMAKNIQYF. The CDR3 nucleotides are TGTGCCACGCAACAGGGGATGGCCAAAAACATTCAGTACTTC. Supplemented by reference TRBV15 and TRBJ2-4, the full variable domain reads DAMVIQNPRYQVTQFGKPVTLSCSQTLNHNVMYWYQQKSSQAPKLLFHYYDKDFNNEADTPDNFQSRRPNTSFCFLDIRSPGLGDTAMYLCATQQGMAKNIQYFGAGTRLSVL.

This chain connects TRBV5-6 to TRBJ1-1; D is undetermined. The germline gives CDR1 SGHDT, CDR2 YYEEEE. The CDR3 extends over 12 amino acids. Trimming removed 4 bases from V and 7 bases from J, with 11 bases in between. CDR3: CASSHYDNEAFF. DNA for the CDR3: TGTGCCAGCAGCCACTACGACAATGAAGCTTTCTTT.

The chain employs TRBV20-1 and TRBJ2-1; TRBD2 agrees at 9 bases. The CDR3 runs to 16 residues. CDR1 and CDR2 (germline): DFQATT, SNEGSKA (reference sequence). The junction had 5 bases not matched to a gene; V was cut back by 1 base and J by 1 base. The CDR3 region has the DNA TGCAGTGCTAGAGCCCTAGCGGGGAGTTCCTACAATGAGCAGTTCTTC. Its translation: CSARALAGSSYNEQFF.

The chain links TRBV4-1 to TRBJ1-5; weak D call: TRBD1 (5 bases). V was pared by 0 bases and J by 9 bases, with 12 bases between. The CDR3 covers 14 residues. Germline V gives CDR1 MGHRA, CDR2 YSYEKL. CDR3 protein: CASSQDRDPRPQHF. CDR3 bases: TGCGCCAGCAGCCAAGATAGGGACCCCCGGCCCCAGCATTTT.

This clonotype was recorded a few times. The chain is built from TRBV12-3 or TRBV12-4 and TRBJ2-7; 7 positions match TRBD1. Unmatched junction bases numbered 10, after V lost 6 bases and J lost 2 bases. There are 15 residues in the CDR3. CDR3 amino acids: CASSHRTGVTYEQYF. The CDR3 DNA reads as TGTGCCAGCAGCCACAGGACAGGCGTTACCTACGAGCAGTACTTC.

The CDR3 DNA follows: TGCGCCAGCAGCCGGGACTCACTGATATCTAGCACAGATACGCAGTATTTT. Amino acid sequence: CASSRDSLISSTDTQYF. V gene TRBV10-1 combines with J gene TRBJ2-3, with a weak D call TRBD2 (6 bases). V shed 6 bases and J shed 0 bases, with 19 bases lying between them. CDR3 size: 17 residues. Looked up from germline, CDR1 is WNHNN and CDR2 is SYGVQD (reference sequence).

In this sample, this clonotype turned up a few times. The rearrangement uses TRBV21-1 and TRBJ1-6; TRBD1, as called in the table, went unchecked against the DNA. TRBV21-1 constitutes a pseudogene. This CDR3 has 14 residues. For the CDR3, the DNA is TGTGCCAGCAGCAGGGACAGCAGGGATTCACCCCTCCACTTT. This encodes CASSRDSRDSPLHF.

The V call is TRBV24-1, the J call TRBJ1-1; possible D gene TRBD1, 5 bases. There are 13 residues in the CDR3. V was clipped by 1 base and J by 4 bases, with 6 bases between them. Germline CDR1 reads KGHDR; CDR2 reads SFDVKD. The CDR3 spells CATSDFQGTEAFF. The CDR3 bases are TGTGCCACCAGTGATTTCCAGGGCACTGAAGCTTTCTTT.

This clonotype showed up just a few times. The chain recombines TRBV12-3 or TRBV12-4 with TRBJ2-7; D possibly matches TRBD1 or TRBD2 (5 bases each). The V gene lost 7 bases and the J gene lost 5 bases, with 18 bases spanning the gap. This CDR3 contains 14 residues. The CDR3 protein is CASTSRGSLDEQYF. The CDR3 DNA sequence: TGTGCCAGCACCTCGAGGGGCTCCCTAGACGAGCAGTACTTC.

This clonotype was observed at least ten times. The chain employs TRBV29-1 and TRBJ2-7, with D perhaps assigned TRBD1 or TRBD2 (7 bases each). The germline V gene has CDR1 SQVTM and CDR2 ANQGSEA. Trimming cost V 7 bases and J 4 bases, with 20 bases left between them. The CDR3 extends over 14 amino acids. In DNA form, the CDR3 reads TGCAGCGCCCTAGCGGAGACAGGGACGTACGAGCAGTACTTC. Translated, it gives CSALAETGTYEQYF.

The chain recombines TRBV12-3 or TRBV12-4 with TRBJ1-1; D unresolved. With 0 bases removed from V and 1 base from J, the gap between germline ends came to 9 bases. The CDR3 length is 15 residues. In nucleotides, the CDR3 is TGTGCCAGCAGTTTAGCCCTAAGTGGGAACACTGAAGCTTTCTTT. This encodes CASSLALSGNTEAFF.

The chain has TRBV6-1 and TRBJ2-1; 8 positions agree with TRBD1. This CDR3 is built from 15 residues. V shed 6 bases and J 5 bases; nucleotides not matched to a gene: 9. CDR1 and CDR2 from the germline V gene are MNHNS and SASEGT. CDR3 protein: CASRSGGSGNNEQFF. The CDR3 nucleotides are TGTGCCAGCAGATCAGGGGGCTCGGGTAACAATGAGCAGTTCTTC.

This clonotype showed up many times. The chain joins TRBV5-1 to TRBJ2-2; D is unresolved. CDR3 length equals 13 residues. Germline assignment: CDR1 SGHRS and CDR2 YFSETQ. Trimming removed 5 bases from V and 5 bases from J, with 10 bases in between. DNA of the CDR3: TGCGCCAGCAGTTCCGCGAGTACCGGGGAGCTGTTTTTT. It translates to CASSSASTGELFF. The full variable domain, rest sourced from reference TRBV5-1 and TRBJ2-2, is KAGVTQTPRYLIKTRGQQVTLSCSPISGHRSVSWYQQTPGQGLQFLFEYFSETQRNKGNFPGRFSGRQFSNSRSEMNVSTLELGDSALYLCASSSASTGELFFGEGSRLTVL.

This CDR3 is CASRTGGGMHEQFF. As DNA, the CDR3 is TGTGCCAGCAGAACCGGGGGAGGGATGCATGAGCAGTTCTTC. The chain joins TRBV6-4 to TRBJ2-1; TRBD2 agrees at 7 bases. This CDR3 contains 14 residues. Germline V gene sequence: CDR1 MRHNA, CDR2 SNTAGT. The V and J ends lost 6 bases and 8 bases, in that order; junction bases with no gene match: 10.

This chain joins TRBV7-2 and TRBJ1-2, with 7 nucleotides matching TRBD1. V was clipped by 8 bases and J by 5 bases; unmatched bases: 11. This CDR3 region has 14 residues. Germline CDR1 and CDR2: SGHTA and FQGNSA. This CDR3 is CASGSDRPRYGYTF. In nucleotides, the CDR3 is TGTGCCAGCGGCTCGGACAGGCCGAGGTATGGCTACACCTTC.

This clonotype was recorded a few times. The rearrangement joins TRBV5-1 to TRBJ2-7; possible D gene TRBD2, 5 bases. The V end was cut by 4 bases, the J end by 2 bases, with 16 bases between. The CDR3 covers 15 residues. The germline V gene encodes CDR1 SGHRS and CDR2 YFSETQ. Written as DNA, the CDR3 is TGCGCCAGCAGCCCAGCGGCGGGCAGAGCCTACGAGCAGTACTTC. This encodes CASSPAAGRAYEQYF. Using reference TRBV5-1 and TRBJ2-7 for the parts outside the CDR3, the full variable domain is KAGVTQTPRYLIKTRGQQVTLSCSPISGHRSVSWYQQTPGQGLQFLFEYFSETQRNKGNFPGRFSGRQFSNSRSEMNVSTLELGDSALYLCASSPAAGRAYEQYFGPGTRLTVT.

This chain uses TRBV5-1 with TRBJ2-1; 11 bases are shared with TRBD2. Germline V gene lookup returns CDR1 SGHRS and CDR2 YFSETQ. V lost 0 bases to trimming and J lost 7 bases; unmatched junction nucleotides: 3. There are 15 residues in the CDR3. The CDR3 protein is CASSLELAGGNEQFF. DNA of the CDR3: TGCGCCAGCAGCTTGGAGTTAGCGGGGGGGAATGAGCAGTTCTTC.

This clonotype occurred a few times. The chain employs TRBV3-1 and TRBJ2-7; perhaps D is TRBD1 or TRBD2 (6 bases each). The ends were cut back, 1 base at V and 2 bases at J, with 9 bases in the middle. In germline, CDR1 is LGHDT, CDR2 YNNKEL (reference sequence). CDR3 length equals 14 residues. DNA for the CDR3: TGTGCCAGCAGCCAAGGGGGGGCTCCCTACGAGCAGTACTTC. Its protein product is CASSQGGAPYEQYF.

This clonotype was seen a handful of times. The J gene is TRBJ2-7, the V gene TRBV6-5; D is undetermined. With 6 bases removed from V and 2 bases from J, the gap between germline ends came to 8 bases. The CDR3 spans 12 residues. Germline CDR1 is MNHEY and CDR2 is SVGAGI. CDR3 residues: CASSHVPYEQYF. CDR3 sequence (DNA): TGTGCCAGCAGCCACGTCCCCTACGAGCAGTACTTC.

The CDR3, as DNA: TGTGCCACCAGCAGAGAGGCCAGGGGGCAGACTGAAGCTTTCTTT. This translates into CATSREARGQTEAFF. This rearrangement joins TRBV15 to TRBJ1-1, with TRBD1 matching 8 bases. V was clipped by 0 bases and J by 5 bases; unmatched bases: 5. The germline V gene has CDR1 LNHNV and CDR2 YYDKDF (reference sequence). The CDR3 is 15 residues long.

J is TRBJ1-6 and V is TRBV3-1; D might be TRBD1 (5 bases). The germline V and J ends were trimmed by 3 bases and 9 bases, with 9 bases remaining between them. Germline V lookup: CDR1 LGHDT, CDR2 YNNKEL (reference sequence). The CDR3 is 13 residues long. The CDR3 sequence is CASSQGEFSPLHF. The CDR3 DNA reads as TGTGCCAGCAGCCAGGGGGAGTTTTCACCCCTCCACTTT.

V gene TRBV28 combines with J gene TRBJ1-2, with D possibly matching TRBD1 (6 bases). Germline CDR1 reads MDHEN; CDR2 reads SYDVKM. The CDR3 loop spans 16 amino acids. V was trimmed by 2 bases and J by 3 bases, leaving 16 bases between them. The chain's CDR3 is CASSLGGRDRHYGYTF. The DNA for the CDR3 is TGTGCCAGCAGTTTAGGGGGCAGGGATCGGCACTATGGCTACACCTTC.

The genes are TRBV2 and TRBJ2-2; D not resolved. The CDR3 is 14 amino acids. Trimming removed 4 bases at V and 3 bases at J, with 9 bases between. Germline V CDR1 and CDR2: SNHLY, FYNNEI. The CDR3 DNA reads as TGTGCCAGCAGTGGGGCGTTGGACACCGGGGAGCTGTTTTTT. Translating gives CASSGALDTGELFF. Looking up the rest from reference TRBV2 and TRBJ2-2 gives the full variable domain: EPEVTQTPSHQVTQMGQEVILRCVPISNHLYFYWYRQILGQKVEFLVSFYNNEISEKSEIFDDQFSVERPDGSNFTLKIRSTKLEDSAMYFCASSGALDTGELFFGEGSRLTVL.

This chain links TRBV7-2 with TRBJ2-3; 8 bases are shared with TRBD2. V dropped 5 bases and J dropped 4; count of bases not matched to a gene: 8. There are 15 residues in the CDR3. The germline CDR1 and CDR2 sequences are SGHTA and FQGNSA. CDR3 DNA: TGTGCCAGCAGCCCCACGGGCGGGAGGTCAGATACGCAGTATTTT. Amino acid sequence: CASSPTGGRSDTQYF.

This clonotype was observed a few times. V usage is TRBV30 and J usage is TRBJ1-2; D ambiguous. Trimming removed 3 bases from V and 2 bases from J, with 7 bases in between. Germline CDR1 and CDR2: GTSNPN and SVGIG (reference sequence). The CDR3 is 12 amino acids. Here the CDR3 DNA reads TGTGCCTGGAGGACTGGGAACTATGGCTACACCTTC. Protein sequence: CAWRTGNYGYTF.

The rearrangement links TRBV5-1 to TRBJ2-1; the D gene is possibly TRBD1 (5 bases). The CDR3 spans 14 residues. V shed 4 bases and J shed 13 bases, with 21 bases lying between them. Germline loops: CDR1 SGHRS, CDR2 YFSETQ. Here the CDR3 DNA reads TGCGCCAGCAGCCCCGGTGGGGCGGAAGAGACCCAGTTCTTC. This gives the protein CASSPGGAEETQFF.

In its sample, this clonotype was seen a few times. V gene TRBV13 combines with J gene TRBJ2-5; 11 bases fit TRBD2. V was clipped by 3 bases and J by 2 bases; unmatched bases: 8. The CDR3 runs 17 residues. CDR1 PRHDT and CDR2 FYEKMQ come from the germline V gene (reference sequence). In nucleotides, the CDR3 is TGTGCCAGCAGCTTCTTTAGCGGGGGGGCCGGACAAGAGACCCAGTACTTC. It translates to CASSFFSGGAGQETQYF.

This clonotype has just a few counts. The chain has TRBV10-3 and TRBJ2-7; TRBD1 matches at 8 bases. The CDR3 has 12 amino acids. Germline CDR1 and CDR2: ENHRY and SYGVKD. V shed 10 bases and J 5 bases; nucleotides not matched to a gene: 7. CDR3 loop: CATQAGGDEQYF. CDR3 nucleotides: TGTGCCACCCAAGCAGGGGGCGACGAGCAGTACTTC.